This T cell receptor (beta chain) originates from a study of beta chain features in type 1 diabetes listed by TCRdb under 2018. For the study in its entirety: No differences in mean age, gender distribution, total cell number or subset yield were found between patients and healthy donors. Across all samples, fewer than 110,000,000 sorted cells were examined, and cell number per subset correlated strongly with RNA yield. In the study, recently diagnosed type 1 diabetes patients and matched healthy donors were compared on the TCRB repertoires of their sorted circulating CD4+ T cell subsets. Regulatory and stem cell-like memory subsets were obtained from only 8 patients and about eight healthy donors, while naive and central memory subsets were obtained from all 30 or so donors. On the study overall, not on this receptor specifically: Because the HLA sub-analyses included only small numbers of individuals, any influence of HLA type on TCRB rearrangement was left unresolved. PCR may preferentially amplify shorter templates, but because patient and control samples were amplified and corrected together, any resulting skew would affect both groups equally. The naive, central memory and regulatory TCRB repertoires appeared to resemble one another more closely among patients than among healthy donors. Because cDNA rather than genomic DNA was sequenced, highly expressing activated cells could have been over-represented, although no difference in activation and CD3 levels was found between groups. A moderate but significant shortening of TCRB CDR3 length was observed in type 1 diabetes patients in all four CD4+ subsets. Patients with type 1 diabetes made fewer insertions and deleted more nucleotides at VDJ recombination sites, implying thymic rearrangement abnormalities.

This clone was detected only a few times. The antigen it recognizes is unknown. Within one base of it there is no much larger clone, and no base qualities were kept. Including the terminal cysteine and phenylalanine, the CDR3 comprises 16 residues. The sequence is cut down to CDR3 DNA, 48 bases in frame from base 1. Trimming at the junction amounts to 3 bases on V and 0 bases on J, and the germline ends lie 11 bases apart. The germline V gene gives CDR1 as SGHTA and CDR2 as FQGNSA. The entire amount of isolated RNA was reverse transcribed using the High Capacity cDNA Reverse Transcription Kit, so the sequenced TCRB transcripts were expressed ones. Naive, central memory and regulatory T cell samples underwent deep immunoSEQ sequencing, averaging about 3.57 million total reads per sample. After sorted cells were lysed in RLT buffer, RNA was extracted with DNase-treated RNeasy Micro or Mini kits, with the choice depending on cell number. Each cell subset was processed separately to prevent cross-contamination, with patient and healthy donor samples processed together. The immunoSEQ multiplex PCR was used to amplify TCRB sequences from cDNA, generating 87-bp fragments that spanned the CDR3 region. Sequencing of the amplicons was performed on the Illumina HiSeq platform. In the source study's methods: Synthetic template baselines were used to correct PCR bias computationally, reads within Hamming distance 2 were collapsed, and singletons that could not be merged were discarded. By aligning reads against IMGT, V, D and J genes, CDR3 length, and insertions or deletions at six rearrangement sites were assigned. Within each subset, clonotype counts were normalized to the number of sorted cells before true diversity and Gini coefficients were calculated with the tcR R package. The overlap coefficient, calculated on TCRB nucleotide sequences, was used to quantify repertoire sharing. Here the immuneACCESS table is served through TCRdb, limited to in-frame sequences with V and J called. Missing clones are a known gap in these copies; in checked studies unresolved V genes cover under half, and the rest lacks a known reason. V and J calls and clone size are as listed in that table; D and trimming were resolved from the DNA. This sample is represented by under 300,000 clones; under 8.5% of them were singletons. Of the sample, under 1.3% is held by the ten largest clones.

Each donor gave one peripheral blood draw, roughly 110 mL on average, collected into heparinised tubes. A BD FACSAria II and a panel including CD45RO, CCR7, CD25, CD127, CD95 and CD27 were used to sort naive, central memory, regulatory and stem cell-like memory CD4+ T cells. Every sorted population had a purity above 95%. PBMCs were isolated immediately by Lymphoprep density gradient centrifugation and stained directly without culture. Samples were stained and sorted in pairs, with one healthy donor and one patient per experiment, so that batch effects were minimized. Sequenced input: central memory CD4+ T cells from blood. This chain joins TRBV7-2 to TRBJ2-2; too little of a D gene remains to name it. The TCR originated in a young woman in good health. CDR3 loop: CASSFGWASNTGELFF. The nucleotides are TGTGCCAGCAGCTTTGGGTGGGCCTCGAACACCGGGGAGCTGTTTTTT. Reference TRBV7-2 and TRBJ2-2 proteins supply the regions before and after the CDR3; the full variable domain is: GAGVSQSPSNKVTEKGKDVELRCDPISGHTALYWYRQSLGQGLEFLIYFQGNSAPDKSGLPSDRFSAERTGGSVSTLTIQRTQQEDSAVYLCASSFGWASNTGELFFGEGSRLTVL.